This T cell receptor beta chain appears in the sequencing data of a study of STAT3 mutations in large granular lymphocyte leukemia. Points from the study as a whole: In T-cell large granular lymphocyte leukemia, about half of patients showed multiple immunodominant subclonotypes.

Sequenced by immunoSEQ multiplex PCR; TCRdb stores in-frame clones only, minus some. The sample lists about 42,000 clones, about 81% seen once, with more than 0.35% in the top ten. To note about this clone: The antigen remains unidentified.

This TCR was sampled from a human donor with T large granular lymphocyte leukemia. Some clones in this sample may be carry-over from other donors' samples. Sequenced input: PBMCs.

CDR3 sequence reads: CASSIGHRGNWNEQFF. The CDR3, as DNA: TGTGCCAGTAGTATAGGCCACAGGGGGAATTGGAATGAGCAGTTCTTC. This chain connects TRBV19 to TRBJ2-1; 8 nucleotides align to TRBD1. This CDR3 is 16 amino acids long. V lost 1 base to trimming and J lost 7 bases; unmatched junction nucleotides: 9. Germline lookup yields CDR1 LNHDA and CDR2 SQIVND (reference sequence). Looking up the rest from reference TRBV19 and TRBJ2-1 gives the full variable domain: DGGITQSPKYLFRKEGQNVTLSCEQNLNHDAMYWYRQDPGQGLRLIYYSQIVNDFQKGDIAEGYSVSREKKESFPLTVTSAQKNPTAFYLCASSIGHRGNWNEQFFGPGTRLTVL.